This T cell receptor (beta chain) was captured in a study of CD8+ T cells in alopecia areata. Overall study: Treated patients were given oral tofacitinib, which was dosed at 5 to 10 mg twice daily. Whole-study results and caveats: Many expanded lesional clones remained in scalp and blood on tofacitinib.

Note on this clone: Its antigen is not identified.

The CDR3 runs 16 residues. Germline-derived CDR1 and CDR2 are MNHEY and SMNVEV (reference sequence). Deletions cut 5 bases from V and 3 bases from J, with 18 bases between. As for treatment: oral pan-JAK inhibitor, 5-10 mg twice daily. Peripheral blood samples and lesional scalp punch biopsies were obtained from alopecia areata patients. Sequencing templates came from extracted RNA that was reverse transcribed into cDNA. Sequencing used immunoSEQ multiplex PCR; TCRdb keeps in-frame clones, though not all of them. This table holds 80,000 to 100,000 clones, 40% to 50% found once. The source of this sequence is a human donor with alopecia areata. The chain combines TRBV27 with TRBJ2-3, with D possibly being TRBD1 (6 bases). This specimen was CD8+ T cells sorted from blood, taken at week 24, from a patient treated with tofacitinib. CDR3 coding DNA: TGTGCCAGCAGTGGGGGCTCCGGGATAACTACAGATACGCAGTATTTT. Amino acid sequence: CASSGGSGITTDTQYF.